A selection of T cell receptor beta chains follows, all from one sample in a study of Ad26.COV2.S vaccination and SARS-CoV-2 variants. Profiling relied on immunoSEQ multiplex PCR, and the TCRdb table lists in-frame clones only, not all of them. The data show roughly 700,000 clones, around 90% seen once. Source: peripheral blood, taken in a trial of Ad26.COV2.S vaccine versus placebo. These receptors were taken from a person between 18 and 65 years old who received the Ad26.COV2.S COVID-19 vaccine or a placebo. Each CDR3 is given with its conserved first and last residue. D genes are given only for firm matches. Expanded clones get a size class; other rows say once, few or many, or leave the size out.

clone size	D gene	V gene	J gene	CDR3 DNA	CDR3 protein
once	.	TRBV7-9	TRBJ2-3	TGTGCCAGCAGCCTTACTGGGGATACGCAGTATTTT	CASSLTGDTQYF
.	.	TRBV10-1	TRBJ1-3	TGCGCCAGCGCCAGGGCGCCCGCCCGAAACACCATATATTTT	CASARAPARNTIYF
.	TRBD2	TRBV7-8	TRBJ2-1	TGTGCCAGCAGCTTAGGGACTAGCGGGAGCCACAATGAGCAGTTCTTC	CASSLGTSGSHNEQFF
.	.	TRBV5-1	TRBJ2-2	TGCGCCAGCAGCTTGGGAGGGTCGAACACCGGGGAGCTGTTTTTT	CASSLGGSNTGELFF
.	TRBD1	TRBV12-5	TRBJ2-7	TGTGCTAGTGGCCATGACAGGGGCCGAGAGCAGTACTTC	CASGHDRGREQYF
.	TRBD2	TRBV18	TRBJ2-5	TGTGCCAGCTCACCACCGACTAGCGGGAGAAGAGAGACCCAGTACTTC	CASSPPTSGRRETQYF
few	.	TRBV7-9	TRBJ1-1	TGTGCCAGCAGCCTCACAATGAACACTGAAGCTTTCTTT	CASSLTMNTEAFF
.	TRBD1	TRBV7-9	TRBJ1-1	TGTGCCAGCAGCTCCCAGGGACAGAATCCTGAAGCTTTCTTT	CASSSQGQNPEAFF
.	.	TRBV6-6	TRBJ1-5	TGTGCCAGCAGCTCTCCCGGCATTAGCAATCAGCCCCAGCATTTT	CASSSPGISNQPQHF
.	.	TRBV6-5	TRBJ2-5	TGTGCCAGCAGATCCCGGGAGACCCAGTACTTC	CASRSRETQYF
.	TRBD1	TRBV12-3/TRBV12-4	TRBJ1-1	TGTGCCAGCAGTGAGACAGGGGGCACTGAAGCTTTCTTT	CASSETGGTEAFF
.	.	TRBV6-5	TRBJ2-1	TGTGCCAGCAGTTCCCTCCAGTCATCCTCCTACAATGAGCAGTTCTTC	CASSSLQSSSYNEQFF
few	TRBD1	TRBV4-1	TRBJ1-6	TGCGCCAGCAGCCGACAGGGAGTGGTGGATTCACCCCTCCACTTT	CASSRQGVVDSPLHF
.	TRBD1	TRBV5-1	TRBJ1-5	TGCGCCAGCAGCTTGGATGGACAGGTCAATCAGCCCCAGCATTTT	CASSLDGQVNQPQHF
few	.	TRBV4-3	TRBJ1-1	TGCGCCAGCAGCCAGGACAGAGAAGCTTTCTTT	CASSQDREAFF
.	.	TRBV28	TRBJ1-2	TGTGCCAGCAGTGCGTCATGGGCCTATGGCTACACCTTC	CASSASWAYGYTF
.	.	TRBV7-9	TRBJ2-5	TGTGCCCTTTCTCCCGGGGCCCGGGAGACCCAGTACTTC	CALSPGARETQYF
.	TRBD2	TRBV4-2	TRBJ2-1	TGTGCCAGCAGCCTAACTCGGGGGGACAATGAGCAGTTCTTC	CASSLTRGDNEQFF
.	TRBD2	TRBV5-1	TRBJ2-5	TGCGCCAGCAGACCCGGGACTAGCGGAGTGGCGGAGACCCAGTACTTC	CASRPGTSGVAETQYF
.	.	TRBV18	TRBJ2-1	TGTGCCAGCTCACCAGGATCCCAGGGGACCTACAATGAGCAGTTCTTC	CASSPGSQGTYNEQFF
once	.	TRBV7-9	TRBJ2-5	TGTGCCAGCAGCCCCTCAGGGCCCCAAGAGACCCAGTACTTC	CASSPSGPQETQYF
.	TRBD1	TRBV6-2/TRBV6-3	TRBJ1-1	TGTGCCAGCAGTACGGGGACAGGGGCTGAAGCTTTCTTT	CASSTGTGAEAFF
once	.	TRBV19	TRBJ1-5	TGTGCCAGTAGTAAGGATTATAGCAATCAGCCCCAGCATTTT	CASSKDYSNQPQHF
.	.	TRBV6-5	TRBJ1-3	TGTGCCAGCAGTTATTCAGGTGACGGCTCTGGAAACACCATATATTTT	CASSYSGDGSGNTIYF
.	.	TRBV7-9	TRBJ1-4	TGTGCCAGCGCGACCCGGAGTAATGAAAAACTGTTTTTT	CASATRSNEKLFF
.	TRBD2	TRBV4-2	TRBJ2-7	TGTGCCAGCAGCCAAGGGGCGGGAGACCACTCCTACGAGCAGTACTTC	CASSQGAGDHSYEQYF
.	.	TRBV27	TRBJ2-7	TGTGCCAGCAGGGGGGCCGAGGGCTCCTACGAGCAGTACTTC	CASRGAEGSYEQYF
few	.	TRBV3-1/TRBV3-2	TRBJ1-2	TGTGCCAGCAGCCCGGGATATGGCTACACCTTC	CASSPGYGYTF
.	TRBD2	TRBV7-2	TRBJ2-5	TGTGCCAGCAGCTTTAGCGGGGGGCCAGAGACCCAGTACTTC	CASSFSGGPETQYF
.	.	TRBV6-5	TRBJ2-5	TGTGCCAGCAGTTCCTCCACAGGCCTTCCGCAAGAGACCCAGTACTTC	CASSSSTGLPQETQYF
.	.	TRBV5-1	TRBJ2-7	TGCGCCAGCACGGAGTCGGGTTCCTACGAGCAGTACTTC	CASTESGSYEQYF
.	.	TRBV3-1/TRBV3-2	TRBJ1-1	TGTGCCAGCAGCCCCCAAACCGGGACACCGAACACTGAAGCTTTCTTT	CASSPQTGTPNTEAFF
.	.	TRBV5-1	TRBJ2-6	TGCGCCAGCAGTTTCATAATCCGGGACGGAGAATGGGCCAACGTCCTGACTTTC	CASSFIIRDGEWANVLTF
.	.	TRBV7-7	TRBJ2-1	TGTGCTAGCACGGGGGCCCGCGGGAGCAGCAATGAGCAGTTCTTC	CASTGARGSSNEQFF
.	.	TRBV4-1	TRBJ2-5	TGCGCCAGCAGCCAAGTCATGCGAGAGACCCAGTACTTC	CASSQVMRETQYF
.	.	TRBV24-1	TRBJ2-1	TGTGCCACCAGTGGGGGGGCTAGTGGCCCCAATGAGCAGTTCTTC	CATSGGASGPNEQFF
.	.	TRBV7-2	TRBJ2-7	TGTGCCAGCAGCTTTTTTAGTTCCTACGAGCAGTACTTC	CASSFFSSYEQYF
.	.	TRBV4-3	TRBJ1-6	TGCGCCAGCAGCCAAGACCAGGGTTTCTCCTATAATTCACCCCTCCACTTT	CASSQDQGFSYNSPLHF
.	.	TRBV2	TRBJ1-2	TGTGCCAGCAGTGAAATGGGGGGTGTAGGCTACACCTTC	CASSEMGGVGYTF
once	TRBD1	TRBV19	TRBJ1-2	TGTGCCAGTAGCCCAGGGGGCGGCTATGGCTACACCTTC	CASSPGGGYGYTF
.	.	TRBV7-9	TRBJ2-7	TGTGCCAGCAGCTTCGTGACAAAGTTTGACGAGCAGTACTTC	CASSFVTKFDEQYF
.	TRBD1	TRBV5-8	TRBJ1-6	TGTGCCAGCAGCCCCGGACAGGATTATAATTCACCCCTCCACTTT	CASSPGQDYNSPLHF
.	.	TRBV28	TRBJ1-1	TGTGCCAGCAGTTACAGGGAGGAAGCTTTCTTT	CASSYREEAFF
.	TRBD2	TRBV7-9	TRBJ2-5	TGTGCCAGCAGCTCTGCCCTAGCGGGGATGTGGAGAGAGACCCAGTACTTC	CASSSALAGMWRETQYF
.	.	TRBV5-1	TRBJ2-5	TGCGCCAGCAGCTTGGGACAGCAGTACCAAGAGACCCAGTACTTC	CASSLGQQYQETQYF
.	.	TRBV3-1/TRBV3-2	TRBJ2-7	TGTGCCAGCAGCTTCCAGTGGTACGAGCAGTACTTC	CASSFQWYEQYF